What follows are 17 T cell receptor beta chains derived from one specimen sequenced in a study of cytotoxic CD8 clonotypes in ibrutinib-treated CLL (dated by TCRdb to about 2021). Sample time point, as interpreted from the label and publication: around 25 months on ibrutinib. The method was the immunoSEQ multiplex PCR assay. The table was pulled from immuneACCESS by TCRdb, which kept in-frame rearrangements only. Such tables lose some clones; where checked, under half of the loss comes from unresolved V genes, and the rest has no known cause. The sample table contains over 150,000 clones; only one count was recorded for 55% to 85% of them. The top ten clonotypes cover roughly 13% of the sample. The starting material was PBMCs, obtained after 24 months of ibrutinib treatment. The receptors stem from a human donor with chronic lymphocytic leukemia.

The chain recombines TRBV30 with TRBJ2-2; 9 bases map to TRBD1. The CDR3 consists of 15 residues. Per germline, CDR1 GTSNPN and CDR2 SVGIG (reference sequence). Germline trimming cut 2 bases from V and 3 bases from J; bases unmatched to any gene: 4. The CDR3 sequence is CAWSLRDRDTGELFF. Here the CDR3 DNA reads TGTGCCTGGAGTCTACGGGACAGGGACACCGGGGAGCTGTTTTTT.

This clone was counted only a few times. Germline and junction disagree at one end, which may indicate a read error. The gene calls are TRBV15 and TRBJ2-7; 7 bases agree with TRBD1. The germline gives CDR1 LNHNV, CDR2 YYDKDF (reference sequence). The CDR3 is 12 residues long. CDR3 nucleotides: TGTGCCACCAGCAGAACCGGACAGGTCAAGGACTTC. Protein sequence: CATSRTGQVKDF. Full variable domain (missing parts from reference TRBV15 and TRBJ2-7): DAMVIQNPRYQVTQFGKPVTLSCSQTLNHNVMYWYQQKSSQAPKLLFHYYDKDFNNEADTPDNFQSRRPNTSFCFLDIRSPGLGDTAMYLCATSRTGQVKDFGPGTRLTVT.

The rearrangement links TRBV5-1 to TRBJ2-1, with D tentatively TRBD2 (6 bases). Germline assignment: CDR1 SGHRS and CDR2 YFSETQ. Trimming cost V 4 bases and J 0 bases, with 14 bases left between them. The CDR3 loop spans 16 amino acids. The DNA for the CDR3 is TGCGCCAGCAGCATTACCGCCGGGAGCTCCTACAATGAGCAGTTCTTC. Translating gives CASSITAGSSYNEQFF.

This clone came up once. This sequence joins TRBV2 and TRBJ1-3; 7 bases map to TRBD1. The junction had 5 bases not matched to a gene; V was cut back by 6 bases and J by 6 bases. This CDR3 comprises 13 residues. Germline V gene data show CDR1 as SNHLY and CDR2 as FYNNEI. The CDR3 coding sequence is TGTGCCAGCAGGGAGACAGGGTTAAACACCATATATTTT. The encoded protein is CASRETGLNTIYF. The full variable domain, with the rest looked up from reference TRBV2 and TRBJ1-3, is EPEVTQTPSHQVTQMGQEVILRCVPISNHLYFYWYRQILGQKVEFLVSFYNNEISEKSEIFDDQFSVERPDGSNFTLKIRSTKLEDSAMYFCASRETGLNTIYFGEGSWLTVV.

The V and J genes are TRBV19 and TRBJ2-1, with 8 positions matching TRBD1. Germline V lookup: CDR1 LNHDA, CDR2 SQIVND (reference sequence). Unmatched junction bases numbered 6, after V lost 8 bases and J lost 6 bases. The CDR3 runs 13 residues. The CDR3 coding sequence is TGTGCCAGTGCCCGACAGGGGCTCAATGAGCAGTTCTTC. Translating gives CASARQGLNEQFF.

This sequence joins TRBV5-4 and TRBJ2-5; D ambiguous. From germline, CDR1 is SGHNT and CDR2 YYREEE (reference sequence). The CDR3 loop spans 11 amino acids. Trimming pared 3 bases from V and 5 bases from J, leaving 5 bases between. CDR3 protein: CASSSRETQYF. The CDR3 DNA reads TGTGCCAGCAGCTCGAGGGAGACCCAGTACTTC.

V is TRBV19 and J is TRBJ1-2; D gene ambiguous. The CDR3 runs to 16 residues. Trimming took off 1 base at V and 5 bases at J, with 17 bases between the two ends. The germline V gene encodes CDR1 LNHDA and CDR2 SQIVND (reference sequence). The CDR3 sequence: CASSIASFGTAYGYTF. The CDR3 nucleotides read TGTGCCAGTAGTATAGCTTCGTTTGGTACAGCTTATGGCTACACCTTC.

This chain uses TRBV7-2 with TRBJ1-2; D uncertain. The CDR3 totals 14 residues. The germline gives CDR1 SGHTA, CDR2 FQGNSA. The germline V and J ends were trimmed by 5 bases and 5 bases, with 15 bases remaining between them. The CDR3 loop is CASSPDDTAYGYTF. CDR3 nucleotides: TGTGCCAGCAGCCCAGATGACACCGCATATGGCTACACCTTC. Drawing the rest from reference TRBV7-2 and TRBJ1-2, the complete variable domain is GAGVSQSPSNKVTEKGKDVELRCDPISGHTALYWYRQSLGQGLEFLIYFQGNSAPDKSGLPSDRFSAERTGGSVSTLTIQRTQQEDSAVYLCASSPDDTAYGYTFGSGTRLTVV.

The CDR3 here is CASSLGSSGRIYEQYF. CDR3 nucleotides: TGTGCCAGCAGCTTAGGGAGTAGCGGGAGGATCTACGAGCAGTACTTC. V usage is TRBV7-2 and J usage is TRBJ2-7; 10 positions match TRBD2. The junction had 6 bases not matched to a gene; V was cut back by 1 base and J by 3 bases. The CDR3 totals 16 residues. Germline V CDR1 and CDR2: SGHTA, FQGNSA.

The chain carries TRBV2 and TRBJ2-2; D possibly corresponds to TRBD2 (5 bases). V was cut by 8 bases and J by 2 bases, with 9 bases left in between. This CDR3 has 13 residues. Germline CDR1 SNHLY, CDR2 FYNNEI. This CDR3 is CASRTFNTGELFF. CDR3 in DNA: TGTGCCAGCCGGACTTTTAACACCGGGGAGCTGTTTTTT.

This chain uses TRBV6-5 with TRBJ1-6; TRBD1 might be the D (5 bases). The V and J ends lost 4 bases and 6 bases respectively, with 13 bases between them. Looked up from germline, CDR1 is MNHEY and CDR2 is SVGAGI. This CDR3 is built from 15 residues. The CDR3 DNA follows: TGTGCCAGCAGTTTCTCGGCAGGGAGTAATTCACCCCTCCACTTT. Its protein is CASSFSAGSNSPLHF.

CDR3 DNA: TGTGCCAGCAGTGAAGCGAGCAGGGGGAATCAGCCCCAGCATTTT. It is translated as CASSEASRGNQPQHF. The gene calls are TRBV6-1 and TRBJ1-5, with 7 positions matching TRBD1. Unmatched junction bases numbered 3, after V lost 0 bases and J lost 4 bases. The CDR3 extends over 15 amino acids. Germline assignment: CDR1 MNHNS and CDR2 SASEGT.

V gene TRBV7-8 combines with J gene TRBJ2-1; D is perhaps TRBD1 (5 bases). The V gene's germline CDR1 is SGHVS and CDR2 FQNEAQ. The CDR3 has 13 amino acids. Trimming removed 4 bases from V and 3 bases from J, with 7 bases in between. CDR3 coding DNA: TGTGCCAGCAGCTCCCAGGGCTACAATGAGCAGTTCTTC. Protein: CASSSQGYNEQFF.

The genes are TRBV5-1 and TRBJ2-5; D ambiguous. The CDR3 runs to 14 residues. Trimming left V 0 bases short and J 7 bases short, with 13 bases between. The germline V gene has CDR1 SGHRS and CDR2 YFSETQ. This chain's CDR3 is CASSLDGSLGTQYF. Here the CDR3 DNA reads TGCGCCAGCAGCTTGGACGGTTCCTTGGGGACCCAGTACTTC.

The rearrangement links TRBV5-1 to TRBJ2-6; 7 bases are shared with TRBD1. The J segment lost 11 bases and the V segment lost 2 bases, leaving 7 bases of the junction unmatched. The length of the CDR3 is 14 residues. Germline CDR1 reads SGHRS; CDR2 reads YFSETQ. The CDR3 loop reads CASSLRGLSDVLTF. As DNA, the CDR3 is TGCGCCAGCAGCTTAAGGGGGCTCTCCGACGTCCTGACTTTC.

V gene TRBV19 combines with J gene TRBJ2-1; 10 nucleotides align to TRBD2. J gave up 5 bases and V 7 bases, and 8 bases lay outside the gene matches. The germline gives CDR1 LNHDA, CDR2 SQIVND (reference sequence). The CDR3 sequence is 15 residues long. The CDR3 region has the DNA TGTGCCAGTAAGTTGGGACTAGCGCCTAACAATGAGCAGTTCTTC. As protein: CASKLGLAPNNEQFF. Full variable domain (missing parts from reference TRBV19 and TRBJ2-1): DGGITQSPKYLFRKEGQNVTLSCEQNLNHDAMYWYRQDPGQGLRLIYYSQIVNDFQKGDIAEGYSVSREKKESFPLTVTSAQKNPTAFYLCASKLGLAPNNEQFFGPGTRLTVL.

The rearrangement uses TRBV27 and TRBJ2-1; 7 bases align to TRBD2. The germline CDR1 and CDR2 sequences are MNHEY and SMNVEV (reference sequence). J lost 4 bases, V lost 2 bases, and 5 bases had no gene match. The CDR3 has 15 residues. Written as DNA, the CDR3 is TGTGCCAGCAGTTTACTAGCGGCACCTTACAATGAGCAGTTCTTC. It yields the protein CASSLLAAPYNEQFF.